The TCR beta chain described here comes from a study of blood T cell repertoires in COVID-19. V was pared by 8 bases and J by 15 bases, with 20 bases between. This CDR3 has 12 amino acids. Some clones are missing from TCRdb's copy, which holds only in-frame ones; the method was immunoSEQ multiplex PCR. The table lists some 190,000 clones, approximately 84% of them singletons. This receptor was identified in a woman aged 65 to 85 with active or convalescent COVID-19. The chain combines TRBV12-3 or TRBV12-4 with TRBJ2-1, with a weak D call TRBD2 (7 bases). Sequencing was performed on peripheral blood. The DNA for the CDR3 is TGTGCCAGCCGTGTACAGGGAGGGTTTCGGTTCTTC. This codes for CASRVQGGFRFF.